Listed here are 17 T cell receptor beta chains from one sample, sequenced in a study of blood T cell repertoires in COVID-19. Generated by immunoSEQ multiplex PCR, the TCRdb table keeps only in-frame clones and is missing some. The data contain about 150,000 clones, approximately 84% of them singletons. Sample: PBMCs or T cells enriched from blood (not recorded which). These receptors were collected from a woman between 45 and 65 years old who had recovered from COVID-19.

The chain employs TRBV7-9 and TRBJ1-6, with unresolved D. Looked up from germline, CDR1 is SEHNR and CDR2 is FQNEAQ (reference sequence). V was cut by 3 bases and J by 9 bases, with 6 bases left in between. This CDR3 spans 12 amino acids. The DNA of the CDR3 is TGTGCCAGCAGCTTCGGGAGTTCACCCCTCCACTTT. It codes for CASSFGSSPLHF.

This chain joins TRBV30 and TRBJ2-3; the match to TRBD2 covers 11 bases. The CDR3 is made up of 17 amino acids. Germline V gene lookup returns CDR1 GTSNPN and CDR2 SVGIG (reference sequence). V lost 0 bases to trimming and J lost 0 bases; unmatched junction nucleotides: 5. DNA of the CDR3: TGTGCCTGGAGTGTACTCAGGACTAGCGGGAGCACAGATACGCAGTATTTT. Encoded protein: CAWSVLRTSGSTDTQYF.

The rearrangement links TRBV7-8 to TRBJ1-1; D is uncertain. Germline V gene lookup returns CDR1 SGHVS and CDR2 FQNEAQ. The CDR3 sequence is 16 residues long. V lost 2 bases, J lost 2 bases, and 15 bases lay in between. Here the CDR3 reads CASSLRRLSRNTEAFF. Here the CDR3 DNA reads TGTGCCAGCAGCTTAAGGCGCCTTAGCCGTAACACTGAAGCTTTCTTT.

This chain links TRBV7-9 with TRBJ2-4; TRBD2 matches 8 bases. Losses at the gene ends were 5 bases for V and 8 bases for J; bases not matched to a gene: 8. Germline V CDR1 and CDR2: SEHNR, FQNEAQ (reference sequence). The CDR3 contains 14 residues. CDR3 sequence reads: CASSLSGSADIQYF. The CDR3 region has the DNA TGTGCCAGCAGCCTCAGCGGGAGTGCGGACATTCAGTACTTC.

The rearrangement uses TRBV4-3 and TRBJ1-1; TRBD1 aligns across 7 bases. The CDR3 length is 15 residues. From germline, CDR1 is LGHNA and CDR2 YSLEER. The ends lost 0 bases at V and 5 bases at J; junction bases unmatched: 6. In DNA, the CDR3 is TGCGCCAGCAGCCAAGACGTCCAGGGGGGTACTGAAGCTTTCTTT. Residues: CASSQDVQGGTEAFF.

This clone occurred once. The chain couples TRBV7-2 to TRBJ1-1; D remains unclear. The V and J ends lost 5 bases and 0 bases respectively, with 16 bases between them. The CDR3 is 16 amino acids. Germline values: CDR1 SGHTA, CDR2 FQGNSA. The CDR3 loop is CASSPLVGSVNTEAFF. The CDR3 DNA is TGTGCCAGCAGCCCCCTAGTTGGGTCTGTGAACACTGAAGCTTTCTTT.

V gene TRBV7-9 combines with J gene TRBJ2-5; no clear D. Germline V gene sequence: CDR1 SEHNR, CDR2 FQNEAQ (reference sequence). The V gene lost 2 bases and the J gene lost 5 bases, with 3 bases spanning the gap. This CDR3 has 11 amino acids. CDR3 nucleotides: TGTGCCAGCAGCTTACTTGAGACCCAGTACTTC. Its translation is CASSLLETQYF. Full variable domain (missing parts from reference TRBV7-9 and TRBJ2-5): DTGVSQNPRHKITKRGQNVTFRCDPISEHNRLYWYRQTLGQGPEFLTYFQNEAQLEKSRLLSDRFSAERPKGSFSTLEIQRTEQGDSAMYLCASSLLETQYFGPGTRLLVL.

The sample holds one count of this clone. The genes are TRBV5-4 and TRBJ2-1; TRBD2 agrees at 8 bases. Per the germline V gene, CDR1 is SGHNT and CDR2 is YYREEE (reference sequence). The J segment lost 7 bases and the V segment lost 6 bases, leaving 15 bases of the junction unmatched. The CDR3 runs to 16 residues. The CDR3, as DNA: TGTGCCAGCACCCTGGGGGGCTTAGCGGGGTGGAATGAGCAGTTCTTC. Residues: CASTLGGLAGWNEQFF.

V is TRBV11-2 and J is TRBJ1-1; tentatively, D is TRBD1 (5 bases). The ends were cut back, 5 bases at V and 0 bases at J, with 10 bases in the middle. This CDR3 comprises 14 residues. Looked up from germline, CDR1 is SGHAT and CDR2 is FQNNGV. The CDR3 bases are TGTGCCAGCAGCAGCAAAGGGGTGAACACTGAAGCTTTCTTT. Translation gives CASSSKGVNTEAFF.

The chain joins TRBV19 to TRBJ1-5; D may be TRBD1 (5 bases). Germline values: CDR1 LNHDA, CDR2 SQIVND (reference sequence). The CDR3 runs 17 residues. V lost 1 base and J 0 bases, leaving 13 bases between the germline ends. CDR3 protein: CASSIVQGTFSNQPQHF. The CDR3, as DNA: TGTGCCAGTAGTATAGTCCAGGGCACCTTTAGCAATCAGCCCCAGCATTTT.

The chain joins TRBV28 to TRBJ2-1, with 13 bases aligning to TRBD2. The CDR3 is 16 residues long. V was clipped by 5 bases and J by 5 bases; unmatched bases: 6. Germline V CDR1 and CDR2: MDHEN, SYDVKM. CDR3 DNA: TGTGCCAGCAGTCCCGCCGGGACTAGCGGGGACAATGAGCAGTTCTTC. Its protein is CASSPAGTSGDNEQFF.

The rearrangement uses TRBV5-1 and TRBJ2-7; 8 bases are a match to TRBD1. The CDR3 is made up of 15 amino acids. Per the germline V gene, CDR1 is SGHRS and CDR2 is YFSETQ. With 2 bases clipped from V and 3 bases from J, the junction kept 7 bases outside the gene matches. This chain's CDR3 is CASSFGQGKVYEQYF. The CDR3 DNA reads TGCGCCAGCAGCTTCGGACAGGGAAAGGTCTACGAGCAGTACTTC.

The rearrangement joins TRBV7-9 to TRBJ2-3, with 9 bases identical to TRBD2. Germline V lookup: CDR1 SEHNR, CDR2 FQNEAQ (reference sequence). This CDR3 has 15 residues. The V gene end was trimmed by 2 bases and the J gene end by 4 bases; junction bases not matched to a gene: 4. CDR3 sequence reads: CASSLLAGVADTQYF. For the CDR3, the DNA is TGTGCCAGCAGCTTATTAGCGGGAGTTGCAGATACGCAGTATTTT.

The rearrangement joins TRBV18 to TRBJ2-3; TRBD1 matches 9 bases. The CDR3 extends over 15 amino acids. V lost 7 bases and J lost 6; bases outside the gene matches: 11. Germline loops: CDR1 KGHSH, CDR2 LQKENI. In DNA form, the CDR3 reads TGTGCCAGCTTGGACCCCGGGACAGGGAGGGATACGCAGTATTTT. Translation: CASLDPGTGRDTQYF.

This clone was found once. V and J are TRBV15 and TRBJ1-1; 7 bases line up with TRBD1. V was pared by 6 bases and J by 0 bases, with 4 bases of the junction left unmatched. This CDR3 contains 14 residues. Germline V gene data show CDR1 as LNHNV and CDR2 as YYDKDF (reference sequence). This CDR3 is CATRTQGLNTEAFF. In nucleotides, the CDR3 is TGTGCCACCAGGACACAGGGGCTGAACACTGAAGCTTTCTTT.

The J gene is TRBJ2-1, the V gene TRBV19; 10 nucleotides agree with TRBD1. The CDR3 has 15 amino acids. Germline lookup yields CDR1 LNHDA and CDR2 SQIVND (reference sequence). Trimming cost V 7 bases and J 7 bases; bases outside gene matches: 10. The CDR3 DNA is TGTGCCAGTACCGACGGACAGGGGGACAGGAATGAGCAGTTCTTC. Translated: CASTDGQGDRNEQFF.

The chain recombines TRBV25-1 with TRBJ2-4; TRBD1 agrees at 7 bases. The CDR3 loop spans 11 amino acids. The junction had 0 bases not matched to a gene; V was cut back by 6 bases and J by 7 bases. Germline V gene sequence: CDR1 MGHDK, CDR2 SYGVNS. In DNA form, the CDR3 reads TGTGCCAGCAGACAGGGGAACATTCAGTACTTC. Translating gives CASRQGNIQYF.